This TCR beta chain was recovered during a study of T-cell memory formation after mild COVID-19. J lost 3 bases, V lost 6 bases, and 5 bases had no gene match. The CDR3 has 13 amino acids. Germline assignment: CDR1 DFQATT and CDR2 SNEGSKA (reference sequence). With regard to this clonotype: Its antigen is currently unknown.

Study results and limitations: Contracting CD4+ clones were located mainly in CM and EM, and CD8+ clones in EMRA.

A single record per CDR3 protein comes from TCRdb applying MiXCR to the 5' RACE reads. The repertoire holds over 300,000 distinct CDR3 sequences, with 20% to 25% as singletons. What was sequenced was PBMCs or a T cell subset sorted from them (not recorded which). The V gene is TRBV20-1, the J gene TRBJ1-1, with TRBD1 identical over 9 bases. This TCR was recovered from a man aged 18 to 29 who had mild COVID-19 (a few samples of this study predate the infection). Cell type and time point are not known. The CDR3 sequence: CSAQTGGDTEAFF. Written as DNA, the CDR3 is TGCAGTGCACAGACAGGGGGGGACACTGAAGCTTTCTTT.